The table lists the clone carrying this T cell receptor beta chain with a few counts. TCRdb called the 5' RACE reads again in MiXCR, with one record for every CDR3 protein. The data show more than 90,000 distinct CDR3 sequences, with roughly 13% seen just once and about 2.1% held by the top ten. The data originate from a study of early T cells in non-severe SARS-CoV-2 infection. Germline loops: CDR1 LNHDA, CDR2 SQIVND (reference sequence). V lost 1 base, J lost 2 bases, and 12 bases lay in between. This CDR3 contains 15 residues. The sequenced sample was whole blood. The V and J genes are TRBV19 and TRBJ2-7; D is unclear. The sequence was obtained from an adult who was a healthcare worker with PCR-confirmed SARS-CoV-2 infection or an uninfected control (not recorded which). CDR3 sequence reads: CASSIAGRKTYEQYF. CDR3 bases: TGTGCCAGTAGTATAGCGGGCCGAAAGACCTACGAGCAGTACTTC. Using reference TRBV19 and TRBJ2-7 for the parts outside the CDR3, the full variable domain is DGGITQSPKYLFRKEGQNVTLSCEQNLNHDAMYWYRQDPGQGLRLIYYSQIVNDFQKGDIAEGYSVSREKKESFPLTVTSAQKNPTAFYLCASSIAGRKTYEQYFGPGTRLTVT.